The source of this T cell receptor (beta chain) is a study of a mutant IDH1 vaccine in newly diagnosed glioma. Study-wide context: Treatment recipients were approximately 60% male and around 40% female, and their mean age was roughly 44 years. The therapy given earlier, which was standard therapy, consisted of radiotherapy, temozolomide, or both, and most of the patients received both. Study-wide points: No link was apparently found between pseudoprogression and changes in top peripheral T cell clonotypes. Vaccine-induced immune responses occurred in 93.3% of patients.

Concerning this clone itself: The target antigen is unknown.

Time point described: baseline, week 1 (first vaccination visit). Stated treatment: pre-vaccination baseline after standard-of-care therapy. Sequencing used immunoSEQ multiplex PCR; TCRdb keeps in-frame clones, though not all of them. The table lists tens of thousands of clones, 60% to 85% of them singletons, with approximately 2% in the top ten. This sequence originates from a woman in her forties with glioma. Sequencing used PBMCs, obtained from a glioma patient treated with radiotherapy, temozolomide or both.

The CDR3 bases are TGTGCCAGCAGCCCGACACTTGGGGGGGGGACCAATGAGCAGTTCTTC. Its translation: CASSPTLGGGTNEQFF. The chain employs TRBV5-4 and TRBJ2-1; 7 nucleotides align to TRBD2. This CDR3 contains 16 residues. Germline-derived CDR1 and CDR2 are SGHNT and YYREEE (reference sequence). The junction had 13 bases not matched to a gene; V was cut back by 4 bases and J by 6 bases.